This paragraph reports one T cell receptor beta chain. The antigen is undetermined. The CDR3 extends over 13 amino acids. The ends lost 6 bases at V and 8 bases at J; junction bases unmatched: 9. Germline V gene lookup returns CDR1 MGHDK and CDR2 SYGVNS. PCR amplification relied on 60 Vbeta primers (plus 13 Jbeta primers). Some clones are missing from TCRdb's copy, which holds only in-frame ones; the method was immunoSEQ multiplex PCR. The sample records 83,000 or so clones, roughly 85% being singletons. The data originate from a study of cytomegalovirus exposure and HLA in healthy donors. Findings of the study overall: No immune exposure information besides CMV serostatus was available. Sequencing artifact likely explains a cluster of highly shared sequence variants. Published work reported that the classifier diagnosed cytomegalovirus status with high specificity and sensitivity.

This receptor was obtained from a female donor in good health and CMV-seronegative. Sequenced sample: PBMCs. V and J are TRBV25-1 and TRBJ1-2, with TRBD1 identical over 7 bases. This chain's CDR3 is CASRRGPPGGYTF. The DNA for the CDR3 is TGTGCCAGCAGAAGGGGGCCCCCGGGAGGCTACACCTTC.